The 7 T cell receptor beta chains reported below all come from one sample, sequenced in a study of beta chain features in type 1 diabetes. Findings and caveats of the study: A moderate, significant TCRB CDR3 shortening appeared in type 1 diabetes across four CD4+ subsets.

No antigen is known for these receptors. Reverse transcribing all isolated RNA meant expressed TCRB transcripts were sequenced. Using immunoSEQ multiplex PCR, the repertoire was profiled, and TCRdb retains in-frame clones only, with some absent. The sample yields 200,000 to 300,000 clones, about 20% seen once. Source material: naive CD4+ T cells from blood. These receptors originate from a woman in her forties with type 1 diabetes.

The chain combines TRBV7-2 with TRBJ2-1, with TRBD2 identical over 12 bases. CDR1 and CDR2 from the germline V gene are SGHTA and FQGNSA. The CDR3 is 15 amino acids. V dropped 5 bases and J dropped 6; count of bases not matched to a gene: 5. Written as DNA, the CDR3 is TGTGCCAGCAGCACAGGGACTAGCGGGTTCAATGAGCAGTTCTTC. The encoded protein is CASSTGTSGFNEQFF.

The CDR3: CASSPRDGGSGANVLTF. The CDR3 region has the DNA TGCGCCAGCAGCCCGCGGGACGGAGGCTCTGGGGCCAACGTCCTGACTTTC. The chain couples TRBV5-1 to TRBJ2-6; a weak D match, TRBD2 (6 bases). The germline V gene encodes CDR1 SGHRS and CDR2 YFSETQ. The CDR3 contains 17 residues. V was pared by 4 bases and J by 0 bases, with 14 bases between.

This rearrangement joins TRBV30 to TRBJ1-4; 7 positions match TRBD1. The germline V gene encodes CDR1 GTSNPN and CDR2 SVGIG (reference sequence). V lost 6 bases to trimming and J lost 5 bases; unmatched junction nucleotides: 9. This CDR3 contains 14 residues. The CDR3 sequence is CACAPPGGNEKLFF. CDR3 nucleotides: TGTGCCTGTGCCCCCCCAGGGGGGAATGAAAAACTGTTTTTT. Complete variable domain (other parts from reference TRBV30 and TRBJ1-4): SQTIHQWPATLVQPVGSPLSLECTVEGTSNPNLYWYRQAAGRGLQLLFYSVGIGQISSEVPQNLSASRPQDRQFILSSKKLLLSDSGFYLCACAPPGGNEKLFFGSGTQLSVL.

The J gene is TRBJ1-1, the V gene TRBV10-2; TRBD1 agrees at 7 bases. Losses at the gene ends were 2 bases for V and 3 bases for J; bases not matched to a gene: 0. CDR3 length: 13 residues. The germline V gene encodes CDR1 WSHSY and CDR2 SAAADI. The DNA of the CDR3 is TGCGCCAGCAGTGAGCAGGGGGACACTGAAGCTTTCTTT. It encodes CASSEQGDTEAFF.

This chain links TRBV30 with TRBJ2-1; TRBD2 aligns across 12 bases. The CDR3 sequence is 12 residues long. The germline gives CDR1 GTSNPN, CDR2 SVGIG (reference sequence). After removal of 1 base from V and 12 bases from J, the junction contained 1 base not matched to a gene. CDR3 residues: CAWSGLAGVQFF. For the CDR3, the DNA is TGTGCCTGGAGTGGACTAGCGGGAGTGCAGTTCTTC.

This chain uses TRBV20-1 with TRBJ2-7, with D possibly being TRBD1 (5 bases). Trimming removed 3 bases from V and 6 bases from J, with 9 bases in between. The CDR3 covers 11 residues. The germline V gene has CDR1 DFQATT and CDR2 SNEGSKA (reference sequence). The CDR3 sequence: CSARQGSEQYF. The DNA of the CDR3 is TGCAGTGCTAGGCAGGGATCCGAGCAGTACTTC.

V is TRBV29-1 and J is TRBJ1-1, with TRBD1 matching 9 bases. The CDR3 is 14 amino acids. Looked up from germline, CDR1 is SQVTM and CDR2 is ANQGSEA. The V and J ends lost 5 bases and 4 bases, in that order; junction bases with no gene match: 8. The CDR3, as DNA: TGCAGCGTTCGACAGGGGGTTCCGGGCACTGAAGCTTTCTTT. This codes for CSVRQGVPGTEAFF.